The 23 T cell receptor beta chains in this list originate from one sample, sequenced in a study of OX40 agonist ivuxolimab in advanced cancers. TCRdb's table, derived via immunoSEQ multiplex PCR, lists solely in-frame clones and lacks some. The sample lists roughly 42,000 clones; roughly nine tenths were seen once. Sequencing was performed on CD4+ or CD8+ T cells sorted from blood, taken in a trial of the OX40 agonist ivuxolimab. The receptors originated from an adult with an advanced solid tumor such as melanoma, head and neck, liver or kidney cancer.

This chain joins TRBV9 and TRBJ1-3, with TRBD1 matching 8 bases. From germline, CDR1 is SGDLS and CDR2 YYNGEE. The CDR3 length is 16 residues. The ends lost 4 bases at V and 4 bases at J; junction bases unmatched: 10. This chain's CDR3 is CASSPRDRSGGNTIYF. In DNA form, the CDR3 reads TGTGCCAGCAGCCCCAGGGACAGGTCGGGGGGAAACACCATATATTTT.

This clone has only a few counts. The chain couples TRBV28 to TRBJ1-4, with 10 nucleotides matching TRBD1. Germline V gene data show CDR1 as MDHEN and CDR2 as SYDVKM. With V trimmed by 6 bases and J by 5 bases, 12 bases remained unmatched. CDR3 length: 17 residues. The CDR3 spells CASSTSRQGAGNEKLFF. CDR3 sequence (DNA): TGTGCCAGCAGCACCTCCCGACAGGGGGCCGGCAATGAAAAACTGTTTTTT.

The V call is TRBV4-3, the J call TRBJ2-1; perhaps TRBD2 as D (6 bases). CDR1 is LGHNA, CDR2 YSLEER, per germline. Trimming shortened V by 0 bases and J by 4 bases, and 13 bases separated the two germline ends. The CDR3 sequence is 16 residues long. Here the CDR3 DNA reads TGCGCCAGCAGCCAAGAAAGTTCGCTAGCGTACAATGAGCAGTTCTTC. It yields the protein CASSQESSLAYNEQFF.

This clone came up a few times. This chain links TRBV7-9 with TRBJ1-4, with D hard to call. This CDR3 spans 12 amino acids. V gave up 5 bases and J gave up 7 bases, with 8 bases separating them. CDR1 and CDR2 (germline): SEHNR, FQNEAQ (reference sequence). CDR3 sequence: CASSSQGEKLFF. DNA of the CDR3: TGTGCCAGCAGCAGCCAAGGTGAAAAACTGTTTTTT.

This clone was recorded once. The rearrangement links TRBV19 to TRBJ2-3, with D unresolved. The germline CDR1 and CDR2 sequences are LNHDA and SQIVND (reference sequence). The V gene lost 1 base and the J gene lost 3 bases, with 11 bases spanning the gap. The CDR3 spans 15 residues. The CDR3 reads CASSIAPVGTDTQYF. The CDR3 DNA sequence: TGTGCCAGTAGTATAGCTCCAGTTGGAACAGATACGCAGTATTTT.

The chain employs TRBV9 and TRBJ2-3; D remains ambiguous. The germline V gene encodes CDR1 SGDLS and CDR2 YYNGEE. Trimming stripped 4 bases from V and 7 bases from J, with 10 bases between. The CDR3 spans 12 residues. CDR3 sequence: CASSPSGNTQYF. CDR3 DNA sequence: TGTGCCAGCAGCCCGTCCGGTAATACGCAGTATTTT.

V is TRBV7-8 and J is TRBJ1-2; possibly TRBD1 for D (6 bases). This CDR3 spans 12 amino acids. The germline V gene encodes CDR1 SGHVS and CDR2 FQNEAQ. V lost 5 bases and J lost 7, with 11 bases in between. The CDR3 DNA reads TGTGCCAGCAGCCCGGGGACATTTGGCTACACCTTC. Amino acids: CASSPGTFGYTF.

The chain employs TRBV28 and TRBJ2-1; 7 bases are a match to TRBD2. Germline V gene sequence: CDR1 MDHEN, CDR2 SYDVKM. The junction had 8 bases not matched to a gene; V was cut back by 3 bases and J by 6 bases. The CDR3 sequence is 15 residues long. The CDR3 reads CASSFLAGAGNEQFF. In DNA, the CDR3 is TGTGCCAGCAGTTTTCTGGCGGGAGCGGGCAATGAGCAGTTCTTC.

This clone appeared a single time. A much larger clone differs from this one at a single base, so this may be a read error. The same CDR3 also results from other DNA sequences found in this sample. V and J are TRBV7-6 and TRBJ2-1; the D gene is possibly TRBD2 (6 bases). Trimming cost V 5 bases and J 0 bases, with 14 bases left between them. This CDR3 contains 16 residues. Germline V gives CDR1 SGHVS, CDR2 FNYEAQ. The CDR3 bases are TGTGCCAGCAGCCCGGGACTTGCTAGCTCCTACAATGAGCAGTTCTTC. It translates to CASSPGLASSYNEQFF.

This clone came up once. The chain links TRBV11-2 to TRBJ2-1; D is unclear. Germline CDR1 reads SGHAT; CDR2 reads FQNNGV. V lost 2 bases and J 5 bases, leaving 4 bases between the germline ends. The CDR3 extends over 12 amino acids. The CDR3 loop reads CASSLRNNEQFF. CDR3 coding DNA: TGTGCCAGCAGCTTACGTAACAATGAGCAGTTCTTC.

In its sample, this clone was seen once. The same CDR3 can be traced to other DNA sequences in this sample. The CDR3 here is CASSVDGVGETQYF. In nucleotides, the CDR3 is TGTGCCAGCAGCGTAGACGGTGTGGGTGAGACCCAGTACTTC. V gene TRBV9 combines with J gene TRBJ2-5; D not certain. Germline CDR1 and CDR2: SGDLS and YYNGEE. The V and J ends lost 0 bases and 5 bases respectively, with 11 bases between them. CDR3 length: 14 residues. Full variable domain (outside the CDR3, taken from reference TRBV9 and TRBJ2-5): DSGVTQTPKHLITATGQRVTLRCSPRSGDLSVYWYQQSLDQGLQFLIQYYNGEERAKGNILERFSAQQFPDLHSELNLSSLELGDSALYFCASSVDGVGETQYFGPGTRLLVL.

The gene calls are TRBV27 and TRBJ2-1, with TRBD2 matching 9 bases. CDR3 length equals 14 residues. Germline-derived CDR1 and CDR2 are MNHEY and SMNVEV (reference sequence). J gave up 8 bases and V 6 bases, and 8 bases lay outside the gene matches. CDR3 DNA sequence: TGTGCCAGCAGCTATAGCGGGAGAATCGATGAGCAGTTCTTC. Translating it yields CASSYSGRIDEQFF.

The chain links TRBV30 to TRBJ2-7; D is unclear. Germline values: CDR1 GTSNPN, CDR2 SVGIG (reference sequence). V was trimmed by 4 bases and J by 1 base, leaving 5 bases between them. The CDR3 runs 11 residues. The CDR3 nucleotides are TGTGCCTGGACGACATCCTACGAGCAGTACTTC. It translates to CAWTTSYEQYF.

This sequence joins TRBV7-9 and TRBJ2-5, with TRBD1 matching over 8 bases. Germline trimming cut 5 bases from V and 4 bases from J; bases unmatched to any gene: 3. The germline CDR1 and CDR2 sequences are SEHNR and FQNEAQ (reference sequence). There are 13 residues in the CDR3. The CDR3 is CASSQGTGETQYF. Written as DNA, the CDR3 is TGTGCCAGCAGCCAAGGGACAGGAGAGACCCAGTACTTC.

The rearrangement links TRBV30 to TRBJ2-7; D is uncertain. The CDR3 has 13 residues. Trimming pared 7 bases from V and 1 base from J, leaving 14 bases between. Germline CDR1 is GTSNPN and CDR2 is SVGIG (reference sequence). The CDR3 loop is CASRTGESYEQYF. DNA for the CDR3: TGTGCCTCTCGGACCGGCGAGTCCTACGAGCAGTACTTC.

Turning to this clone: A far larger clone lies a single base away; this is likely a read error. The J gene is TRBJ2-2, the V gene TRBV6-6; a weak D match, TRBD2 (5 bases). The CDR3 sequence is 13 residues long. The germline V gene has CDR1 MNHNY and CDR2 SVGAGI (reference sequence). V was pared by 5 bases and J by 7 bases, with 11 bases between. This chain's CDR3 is CASSESSGGELFF. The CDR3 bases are TGTGCCAGCAGTGAGAGCAGCGGCGGGGAGCTGTTTTTT.

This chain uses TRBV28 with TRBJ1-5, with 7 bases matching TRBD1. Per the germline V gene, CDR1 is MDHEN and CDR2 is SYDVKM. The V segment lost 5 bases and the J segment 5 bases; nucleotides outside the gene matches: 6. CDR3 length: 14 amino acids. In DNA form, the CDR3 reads TGTGCCAGCAGTCCCGACAGGGTATATCAGCCCCAGCATTTT. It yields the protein CASSPDRVYQPQHF. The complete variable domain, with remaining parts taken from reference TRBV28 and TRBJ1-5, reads DVKVTQSSRYLVKRTGEKVFLECVQDMDHENMFWYRQDPGLGLRLIYFSYDVKMKEKGDIPEGYSVSREKKERFSLILESASTNQTSMYLCASSPDRVYQPQHFGDGTRLSIL.

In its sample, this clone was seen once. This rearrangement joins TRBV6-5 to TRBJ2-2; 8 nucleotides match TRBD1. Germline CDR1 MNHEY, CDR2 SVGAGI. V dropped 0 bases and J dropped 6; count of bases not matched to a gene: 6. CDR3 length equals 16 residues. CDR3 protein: CASSYSTGGRAGELFF. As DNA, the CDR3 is TGTGCCAGCAGTTACTCCACAGGGGGAAGAGCCGGGGAGCTGTTTTTT.

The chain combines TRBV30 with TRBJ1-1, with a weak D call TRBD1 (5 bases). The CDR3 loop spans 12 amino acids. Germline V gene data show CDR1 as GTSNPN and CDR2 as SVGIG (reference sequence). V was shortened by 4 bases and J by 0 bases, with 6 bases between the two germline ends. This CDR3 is CAWKQVNTEAFF. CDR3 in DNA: TGTGCCTGGAAACAGGTGAACACTGAAGCTTTCTTT. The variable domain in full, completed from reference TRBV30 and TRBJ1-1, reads SQTIHQWPATLVQPVGSPLSLECTVEGTSNPNLYWYRQAAGRGLQLLFYSVGIGQISSEVPQNLSASRPQDRQFILSSKKLLLSDSGFYLCAWKQVNTEAFFGQGTRLTVV.

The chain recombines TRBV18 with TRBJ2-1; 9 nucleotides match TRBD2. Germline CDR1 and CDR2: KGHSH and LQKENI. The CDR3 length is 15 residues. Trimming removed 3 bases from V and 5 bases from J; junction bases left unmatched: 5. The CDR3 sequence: CASSPRRGGDNEQFF. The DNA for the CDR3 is TGTGCCAGCTCACCGCGGCGGGGGGGAGACAATGAGCAGTTCTTC.

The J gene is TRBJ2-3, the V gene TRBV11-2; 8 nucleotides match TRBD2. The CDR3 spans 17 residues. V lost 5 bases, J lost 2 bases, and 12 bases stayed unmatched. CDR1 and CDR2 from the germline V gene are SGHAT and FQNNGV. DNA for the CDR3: TGTGCCAGCAGCCACGGGCGGGCGGGAGGAAACACAGATACGCAGTATTTT. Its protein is CASSHGRAGGNTDTQYF.

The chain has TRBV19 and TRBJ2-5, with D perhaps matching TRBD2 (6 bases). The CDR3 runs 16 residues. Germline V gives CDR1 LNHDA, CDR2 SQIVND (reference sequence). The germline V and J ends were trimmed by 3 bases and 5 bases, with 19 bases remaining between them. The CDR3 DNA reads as TGTGCCAGTAGTATTACCTCGGGGGAGTGGCGGGAGACCCAGTACTTC. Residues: CASSITSGEWRETQYF.

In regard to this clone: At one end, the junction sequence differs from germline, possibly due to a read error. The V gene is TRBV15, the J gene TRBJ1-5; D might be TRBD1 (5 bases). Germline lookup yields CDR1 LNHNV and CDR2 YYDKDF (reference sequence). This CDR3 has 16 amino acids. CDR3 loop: CTTSRRGRADNQPQHF. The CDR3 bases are TGTACCACCAGCAGGCGGGGCAGGGCCGACAATCAGCCCCAGCATTTT.